What follows is one T cell receptor beta chain and its context. What it binds is unknown. The CDR3 contains 15 residues. V lost 2 bases and J lost 0; bases outside the gene matches: 2. Germline V lookup: CDR1 LNHDA, CDR2 SQIVND (reference sequence). This specimen comes from a study of shared clonotypes between healthy human individuals. Study results and limitations: Specimens sampled were limited to blood, with tissue repertoires likely differing.

Using immunoSEQ multiplex PCR, the repertoire was profiled, and TCRdb retains in-frame clones only, with some absent. The sample records a few million clones, more than 90% being singletons. The clonotype was recovered from a man younger than 30 in good health. Sequencing used naive CD4+ T cells sorted from blood. Documented subset: CD45RA+ positively selected. This sequence joins TRBV19 and TRBJ2-3; TRBD1 aligns across 7 bases. The CDR3 reads CASSIKGASTDTQYF. CDR3 sequence (DNA): TGTGCCAGTAGTATAAAGGGGGCTAGCACAGATACGCAGTATTTT.